These T cell receptor beta chains were read from a single sample in a study of a mutant IDH1 vaccine in newly diagnosed glioma. Clones were sequenced by immunoSEQ multiplex PCR, and TCRdb holds only the in-frame ones, with some missing. The table includes approximately 25,000 clones, 93% detected once. The sequencing here drew on PBMCs, taken from a glioma patient treated with radiotherapy, temozolomide or both. Receptors originate from a man in his forties with glioma. Both conserved end residues are part of each CDR3. The D gene is left open where the match is weak. Clone size is not always given. Where it is, it says once, few, many or a class for expanded clones.

D | J | size | V | CDR3 | DNA
. | TRBJ2-7 | . | TRBV6-4 | CASSDSTDTEGSYEQYF | TGTGCCAGCAGTGACTCTACAGACACGGAGGGTTCGTACGAGCAGTACTTC
. | TRBJ1-4 | . | TRBV5-5 | CASSLWVFGEKLFF | TGTGCCAGCAGCTTGTGGGTATTTGGTGAAAAACTGTTTTTT
. | TRBJ1-1 | . | TRBV28 | CASSWNTEAFF | TGTGCCAGCAGTTGGAACACTGAAGCTTTCTTT
. | TRBJ1-2 | . | TRBV7-9 | CASDSNYGYTF | TGTGCCAGTGACAGTAACTATGGCTACACCTTC
. | TRBJ2-1 | . | TRBV19 | CASSIEGGAGSYNEQFF | TGTGCCAGTAGTATAGAAGGGGGGGCTGGGTCCTACAATGAGCAGTTCTTC
TRBD2 | TRBJ2-1 | once | TRBV9 | CASSPKRGGDEQFF | TGTGCCAGCAGCCCCAAGCGGGGGGGCGATGAGCAGTTCTTC
. | TRBJ1-6 | . | TRBV4-1 | CASSQGTASRGSPLHF | TGCGCCAGCAGCCAAGGGACAGCCTCACGGGGCTCACCCCTCCACTTT
. | TRBJ2-5 | . | TRBV20-1 | CSAPHGETQYF | TGCAGTGCTCCCCACGGGGAGACCCAGTACTTC
. | TRBJ2-6 | . | TRBV19 | CASSIDPGPGANVLTF | TGTGCCAGTAGTATAGATCCAGGACCTGGGGCCAACGTCCTGACTTTC
. | TRBJ1-2 | . | TRBV28 | CASSFNKYGYTF | TGTGCCAGCAGTTTCAATAAATATGGCTACACCTTC
TRBD2 | TRBJ2-3 | . | TRBV5-1 | CASSRLAGITDTQYF | TGCGCCAGCAGCCGTCTAGCGGGAATAACAGATACGCAGTATTTT
. | TRBJ1-5 | . | TRBV28 | CASSPQGYSNQPQHF | TGTGCCAGCAGTCCGCAGGGGTATAGCAATCAGCCCCAGCATTTT
. | TRBJ1-1 | . | TRBV28 | CASSSGDTEAFF | TGTGCCAGCAGTTCAGGGGACACTGAAGCTTTCTTT
. | TRBJ1-1 | . | TRBV6-5 | CASSLEAGENTEAFF | TGTGCCAGCAGCCTCGAGGCCGGGGAGAACACTGAAGCTTTCTTT
. | TRBJ2-5 | . | TRBV4-1 | CASSLAPLYQETQYF | TGCGCCAGCAGCCTAGCGCCCTTGTACCAAGAGACCCAGTACTTC
TRBD2 | TRBJ2-3 | . | TRBV7-9 | CASSARPGRAADTQYF | TGTGCCAGCAGCGCTCGACCCGGGAGGGCCGCAGATACGCAGTATTTT
. | TRBJ2-3 | . | TRBV11-2 | CASSFSIGRGTDTQYF | TGTGCCAGCAGCTTCTCTATAGGCAGGGGCACAGATACGCAGTATTTT
. | TRBJ1-1 | . | TRBV15 | CATSSGGGFGSEAFF | TGTGCCACCAGCTCCGGGGGGGGTTTTGGATCTGAAGCTTTCTTT
. | TRBJ2-5 | once | TRBV7-7 | CASSLGNGVQETQYF | TGTGCTAGCAGCTTAGGTAATGGAGTCCAAGAGACCCAGTACTTC
. | TRBJ1-1 | . | TRBV9 | CASSTDLGPEAFF | TGTGCCAGCAGCACAGATCTAGGGCCCGAAGCTTTCTTT
. | TRBJ1-5 | once | TRBV21-1 | CASSSHDREYSNQPQHF | TGTGCCAGCAGCTCCCACGACCGAGAATATAGCAATCAGCCCCAGCATTTT
. | TRBJ1-2 | . | TRBV30 | CAWSGDRTYGYTF | TGTGCCTGGAGCGGGGACCGAACCTATGGCTACACCTTC
. | TRBJ1-5 | . | TRBV5-4 | CASSRGGSNSNQPQHF | TGTGCCAGCTCCCGTGGGGGGTCCAATAGCAATCAGCCCCAGCATTTT
. | TRBJ1-1 | . | TRBV1 | CTSSQDRLQGTDTEAFF | TGCACCAGCAGCCAAGATCGACTCCAGGGAACGGACACTGAAGCTTTCTTT
TRBD1 | TRBJ1-4 | once | TRBV5-4 | CASSRTGKGGEKLFF | TGTGCCAGCAGCCGGACAGGGAAAGGGGGTGAAAAACTGTTTTTT
. | TRBJ2-1 | . | TRBV4-2 | CASSQEGARSYNEQFF | TGTGCCAGCAGCCAAGAAGGGGCGCGGTCCTACAATGAGCAGTTCTTC
TRBD1 | TRBJ2-5 | once | TRBV11-3 | CASSLESGTGGFETQYF | TGTGCCAGCAGCTTAGAGTCCGGGACAGGGGGTTTCGAGACCCAGTACTTC
TRBD1 | TRBJ2-7 | . | TRBV10-2 | CASLGTGREQYF | TGCGCCAGCCTCGGGACAGGCCGCGAGCAGTACTTC
TRBD2 | TRBJ2-5 | . | TRBV4-1 | CASSQWDGGLAQETQYF | TGCGCCAGCAGCCAATGGGATGGGGGACTAGCCCAAGAGACCCAGTACTTC
. | TRBJ1-1 | . | TRBV4-1 | CASSQDVGMNTEAFF | TGCGCCAGCAGCCAAGACGTCGGGATGAACACTGAAGCTTTCTTT
TRBD1 | TRBJ2-1 | . | TRBV2 | CASSEAQGFGNEQFF | TGTGCCAGCAGTGAGGCACAGGGGTTCGGGAATGAGCAGTTCTTC
. | TRBJ1-2 | . | TRBV5-1 | CASSLAGNYGYTF | TGCGCCAGCAGCTTGGCCGGGAACTATGGCTACACCTTC
. | TRBJ1-4 | . | TRBV19 | CASSLIAGEKLFF | TGTGCCAGTAGTCTGATTGCTGGGGAAAAACTGTTTTTT
TRBD1 | TRBJ2-3 | . | TRBV5-4 | CASSFRTGRTDTQYF | TGTGCCAGCAGCTTCCGGACAGGTCGCACAGATACGCAGTATTTT
TRBD1 | TRBJ1-3 | once | TRBV5-1 | CASSSTGTAGNTIYF | TGCGCCAGCAGCTCCACCGGGACAGCAGGAAACACCATATATTTT
. | TRBJ1-1 | once | TRBV25-1 | CASSELNTEAFF | TGTGCCAGCAGTGAGTTGAACACTGAAGCTTTCTTT
. | TRBJ2-5 | . | TRBV7-3 | CASSYGDDRETQYF | TGTGCCAGCAGCTACGGGGACGATCGAGAGACCCAGTACTTC
. | TRBJ2-7 | . | TRBV4-1 | CASSQEWQRSYEQYF | TGCGCCAGCAGCCAAGAGTGGCAGCGCTCCTACGAGCAGTACTTC
TRBD1 | TRBJ2-2 | . | TRBV9 | CASSVASGTGNTGELFF | TGTGCCAGCAGCGTAGCCTCAGGGACAGGGAACACCGGGGAGCTGTTTTTT
. | TRBJ2-7 | once | TRBV11-2 | CASSLDRMRYEQYF | TGTGCCAGCAGCTTAGATCGGATGAGGTACGAGCAGTACTTC
. | TRBJ2-4 | . | TRBV18 | CASSPWVIAKNIQYF | TGTGCCAGCTCACCATGGGTTATCGCCAAAAACATTCAGTACTTC
. | TRBJ2-7 | . | TRBV5-8 | CASSLYRLVAEQYF | TGTGCCAGCAGCCTCTATCGGCTCGTTGCCGAGCAGTACTTC
TRBD2 | TRBJ2-5 | . | TRBV5-1 | CASSQGLAGGKGETQYF | TGCGCCAGCAGCCAAGGACTAGCGGGAGGAAAGGGAGAGACCCAGTACTTC
. | TRBJ1-1 | . | TRBV15 | CATSSGSGLDTEAFF | TGTGCCACCAGCAGTGGTTCCGGCCTGGACACTGAAGCTTTCTTT
TRBD1 | TRBJ1-2 | . | TRBV20-1 | CSATGQAGYTF | TGCAGTGCTACCGGACAGGCGGGCTACACCTTC
TRBD1 | TRBJ2-7 | few | TRBV5-6 | CASSLQTGGINEQYF | TGTGCCAGCAGCTTGCAGACAGGGGGCATCAACGAGCAGTACTTC
. | TRBJ2-6 | . | TRBV7-7 | CASSASLVPQSRANVLTF | TGTGCCAGCAGCGCATCGTTAGTGCCACAAAGTCGGGCCAACGTCCTGACTTTC
. | TRBJ1-4 | . | TRBV4-3 | CASSQEVATNEKLFF | TGCGCCAGCAGCCAAGAAGTTGCAACTAATGAAAAACTGTTTTTT
. | TRBJ1-1 | . | TRBV15 | CATSRVRGPSPEAFF | TGTGCCACCAGCAGAGTAAGAGGCCCAAGCCCTGAAGCTTTCTTT
. | TRBJ1-5 | . | TRBV2 | CATWPGLNSNQPQHF | TGTGCCACCTGGCCCGGACTGAATAGCAATCAGCCCCAGCATTTT
. | TRBJ2-7 | . | TRBV29-1 | CSVAQYRDFSEQYF | TGCAGCGTTGCCCAATACCGGGACTTTTCCGAGCAGTACTTC
. | TRBJ1-1 | . | TRBV6-6 | CASSRLETEAFF | TGTGCCAGCAGTCGCCTAGAAACTGAAGCTTTCTTT
TRBD2 | TRBJ2-3 | . | TRBV11-1 | CASSHISGGATDTQYF | TGTGCCAGCAGCCATATTAGCGGGGGGGCAACAGATACGCAGTATTTT
. | TRBJ2-2 | . | TRBV7-6 | CASSRQTTGELFF | TGTGCCAGCAGCCGCCAGACTACCGGGGAGCTGTTTTTT
. | TRBJ1-5 | . | TRBV6-6 | CASSYLKTDNQPQHF | TGTGCCAGCAGTTACCTGAAGACAGACAATCAGCCCCAGCATTTT
. | TRBJ1-1 | . | TRBV19 | CASSIVGGEAFF | TGTGCCAGTAGTATAGTCGGGGGAGAAGCTTTCTTT
TRBD2 | TRBJ2-7 | once | TRBV27 | CASSHLAGGWEQYF | TGTGCCAGCAGTCATCTAGCGGGGGGCTGGGAGCAGTACTTC
TRBD2 | TRBJ2-6 | . | TRBV7-9 | CASSFIAGGTGANVLTF | TGTGCCAGCAGCTTTATAGCGGGAGGTACCGGGGCCAACGTCCTGACTTTC
. | TRBJ1-1 | . | TRBV19 | CASKGGALGYTEAFF | TGTGCCAGTAAAGGGGGGGCGCTTGGGTACACTGAAGCTTTCTTT